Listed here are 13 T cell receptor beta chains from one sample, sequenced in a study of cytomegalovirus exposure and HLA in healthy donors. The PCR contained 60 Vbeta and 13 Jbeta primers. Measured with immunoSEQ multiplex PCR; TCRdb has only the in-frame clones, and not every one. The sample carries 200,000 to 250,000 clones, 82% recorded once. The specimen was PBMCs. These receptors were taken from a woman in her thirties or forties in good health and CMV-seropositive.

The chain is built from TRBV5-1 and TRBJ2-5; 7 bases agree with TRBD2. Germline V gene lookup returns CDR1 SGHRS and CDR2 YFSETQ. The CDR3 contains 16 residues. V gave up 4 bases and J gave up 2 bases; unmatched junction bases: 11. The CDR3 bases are TGCGCCAGCAGCGCCAGTTCCCCTAGCGGACAAGAGACCCAGTACTTC. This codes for CASSASSPSGQETQYF.

CDR3 amino acids: CASSLGHLLMNTEAFF. Written as DNA, the CDR3 is TGTGCCAGCAGCTTGGGACATCTGCTAATGAACACTGAAGCTTTCTTT. This sequence joins TRBV5-4 and TRBJ1-1, with D unresolved. The V gene's germline CDR1 is SGHNT and CDR2 YYREEE (reference sequence). There are 16 residues in the CDR3. V lost 0 bases and J lost 0, with 12 bases in between.

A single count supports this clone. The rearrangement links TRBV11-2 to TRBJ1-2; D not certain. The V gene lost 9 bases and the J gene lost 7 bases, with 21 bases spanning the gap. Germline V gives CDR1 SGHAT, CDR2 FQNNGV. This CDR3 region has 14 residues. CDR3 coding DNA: TGTGCCAGTTCGCGCCGTCGGGGAGAAGGTGGCTACACCTTC. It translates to CASSRRRGEGGYTF.

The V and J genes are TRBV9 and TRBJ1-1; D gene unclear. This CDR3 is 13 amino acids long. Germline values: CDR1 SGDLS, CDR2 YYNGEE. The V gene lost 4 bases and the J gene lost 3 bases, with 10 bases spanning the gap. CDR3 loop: CASSLGRDTEAFF. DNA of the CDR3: TGTGCCAGCAGCTTAGGGCGGGACACTGAAGCTTTCTTT.

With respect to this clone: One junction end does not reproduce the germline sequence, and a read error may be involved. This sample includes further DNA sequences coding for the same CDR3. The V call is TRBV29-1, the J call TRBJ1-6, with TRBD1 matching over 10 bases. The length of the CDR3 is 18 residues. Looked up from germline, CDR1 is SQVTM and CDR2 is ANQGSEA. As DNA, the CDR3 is TGCAGCGTGCGGGTGGGGACAGGGGCCCTTCAAACAAATTCCCCCCTCCACTTT. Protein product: CSVRVGTGALQTNSPLHF.

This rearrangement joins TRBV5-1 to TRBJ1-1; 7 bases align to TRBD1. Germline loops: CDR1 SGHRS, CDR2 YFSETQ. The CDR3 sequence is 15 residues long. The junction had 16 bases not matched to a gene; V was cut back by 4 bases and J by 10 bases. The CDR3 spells CASSLDGEGARLAFF. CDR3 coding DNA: TGCGCCAGCAGCCTGGATGGTGAGGGGGCGCGGTTAGCTTTCTTT.

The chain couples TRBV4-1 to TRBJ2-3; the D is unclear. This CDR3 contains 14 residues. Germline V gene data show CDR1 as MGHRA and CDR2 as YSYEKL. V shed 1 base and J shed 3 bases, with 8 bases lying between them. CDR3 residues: CASSQVHTTDTQYF. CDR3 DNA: TGCGCCAGCAGCCAAGTTCACACGACAGATACGCAGTATTTT.

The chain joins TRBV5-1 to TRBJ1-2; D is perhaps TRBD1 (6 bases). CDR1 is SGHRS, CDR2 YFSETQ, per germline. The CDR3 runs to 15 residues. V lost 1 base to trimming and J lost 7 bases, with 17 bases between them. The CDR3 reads CASSLLGQSFLGYTF. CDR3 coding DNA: TGCGCCAGCAGCTTGTTAGGACAGTCTTTCCTTGGCTACACCTTC.

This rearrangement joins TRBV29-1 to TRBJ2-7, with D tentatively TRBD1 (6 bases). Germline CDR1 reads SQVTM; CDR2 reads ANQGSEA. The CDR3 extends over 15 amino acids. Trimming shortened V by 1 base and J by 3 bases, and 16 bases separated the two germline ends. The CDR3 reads CSVEVSRGHGYEQYF. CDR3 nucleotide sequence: TGCAGCGTTGAAGTCAGTAGGGGACATGGCTACGAGCAGTACTTC.

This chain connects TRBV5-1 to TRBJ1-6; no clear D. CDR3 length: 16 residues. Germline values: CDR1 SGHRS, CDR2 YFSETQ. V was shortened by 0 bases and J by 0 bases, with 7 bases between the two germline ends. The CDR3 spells CASSLGAGSYNSPLHF. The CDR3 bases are TGCGCCAGCAGCTTGGGGGCAGGCTCCTATAATTCACCCCTCCACTTT.

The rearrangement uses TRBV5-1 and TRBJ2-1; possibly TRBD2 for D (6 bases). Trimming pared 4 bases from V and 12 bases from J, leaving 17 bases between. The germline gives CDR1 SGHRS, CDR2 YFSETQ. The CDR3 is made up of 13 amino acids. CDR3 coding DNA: TGCGCCAGCAGCAAAGACCAGTTGGGGGGGCAGTTCTTC. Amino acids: CASSKDQLGGQFF.

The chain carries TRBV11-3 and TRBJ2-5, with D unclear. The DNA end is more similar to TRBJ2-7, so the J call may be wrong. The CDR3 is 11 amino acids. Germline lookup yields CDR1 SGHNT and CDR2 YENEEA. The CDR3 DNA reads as TGTGCCAGCAGCTTGTTAAACGAGCAGTACTTC. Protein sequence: CASSLLNEQYF.

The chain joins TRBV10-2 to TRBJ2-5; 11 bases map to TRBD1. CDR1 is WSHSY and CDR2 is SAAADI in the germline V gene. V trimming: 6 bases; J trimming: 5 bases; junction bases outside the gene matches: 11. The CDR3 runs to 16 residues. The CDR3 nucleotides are TGCGCCAGCAGACCGGGACAGGGGGTGTCGGGGGAGACCCAGTACTTC. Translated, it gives CASRPGQGVSGETQYF.